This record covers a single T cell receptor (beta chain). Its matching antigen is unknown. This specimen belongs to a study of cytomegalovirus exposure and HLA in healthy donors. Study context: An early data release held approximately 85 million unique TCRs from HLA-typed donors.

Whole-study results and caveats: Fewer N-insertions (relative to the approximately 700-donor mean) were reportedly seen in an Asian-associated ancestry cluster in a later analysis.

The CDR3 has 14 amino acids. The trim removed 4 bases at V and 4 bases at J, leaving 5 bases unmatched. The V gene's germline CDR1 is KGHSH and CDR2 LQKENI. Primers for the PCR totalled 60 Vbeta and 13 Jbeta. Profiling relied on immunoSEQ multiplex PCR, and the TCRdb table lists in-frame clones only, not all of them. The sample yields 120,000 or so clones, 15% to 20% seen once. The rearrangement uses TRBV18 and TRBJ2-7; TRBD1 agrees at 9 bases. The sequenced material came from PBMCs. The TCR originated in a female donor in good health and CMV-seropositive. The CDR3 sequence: CASSLTGGGYEQYF. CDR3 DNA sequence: TGTGCCAGCTCACTGACAGGGGGTGGTTACGAGCAGTACTTC.